The rows below give T cell receptor beta chains drawn from one sample of a study of OX40 agonist ivuxolimab in advanced cancers. Profiling relied on immunoSEQ multiplex PCR, and the TCRdb table lists in-frame clones only, not all of them. Of under 95,000 clones in the sample, more than 80% were seen once. The material sequenced was CD4+ or CD8+ T cells sorted from blood, taken in a trial of the OX40 agonist ivuxolimab. The receptor set was obtained from an adult with an advanced solid tumor such as melanoma, head and neck, liver or kidney cancer. Both conserved end residues are part of each CDR3. The order of the fields is V gene, J gene, D gene, clone size, CDR3 DNA, CDR3 protein. The D gene is left open where the match is weak. Only part of the rows carry a size: once, few, many, or a class if the clone is expanded.

>TRBV11-3|TRBJ2-1|-|-
TGTGCCAGCAGCTTAAACGCTGAGCAGTTCTTC
CASSLNAEQFF
>TRBV5-1|TRBJ2-6|-|-
TGCGCCAGCAGCTTGGGAACATCTGGGGCCAACGTCCTGACTTTC
CASSLGTSGANVLTF
>TRBV5-6|TRBJ1-4|-|-
TGTGCCAGCAGCTTGGGCAGGCCTAATGAAAAACTGTTTTTT
CASSLGRPNEKLFF
>TRBV10-3|TRBJ1-1|-|-
TGTGCCATCAGTGAGTCGAACCAGAACACTGAAGCTTTCTTT
CAISESNQNTEAFF
>TRBV27|TRBJ1-2|TRBD1|-
TGTGCCAGCAGTCCCAGGGGGATGTATGGCTACACCTTC
CASSPRGMYGYTF
>TRBV18|TRBJ2-7|-|-
TGTGCCAGCTCTGGACAGAGCTCCTACGAGCAGTACTTC
CASSGQSSYEQYF
>TRBV27|TRBJ1-6|-|-
TGTGCCAGCAGTTCGGCGGCAGCCTATAATTCACCCCTCCACTTT
CASSSAAAYNSPLHF
>TRBV9|TRBJ2-5|TRBD2|once
TGTGCCAGCACTAGCGGGGAACAAGAGACCCAGTACTTC
CASTSGEQETQYF
>TRBV11-2|TRBJ1-1|-|-
TGTGCCAGCAGCTTTTCGTCGGGGGCGGATGAAGCTTTCTTT
CASSFSSGADEAFF
>TRBV19|TRBJ2-2|TRBD2|-
TGTGCCAGCCAGCTAGCGGGAGGGCCGTACACCGGGGAGCTGTTTTTT
CASQLAGGPYTGELFF
>TRBV13|TRBJ2-1|TRBD1|once
TGTGCCAGCAGCTGGACAGGACGGACGGGTAATGAGCAGTTCTTC
CASSWTGRTGNEQFF
>TRBV4-1|TRBJ2-2|TRBD1|-
TGCGCCAGCAGCTTGGGACAGGCCGCGAACACCGGGGAGCTGTTTTTT
CASSLGQAANTGELFF
>TRBV18|TRBJ1-5|-|-
TGTGCCAGCTCACGTGGTATTGATCAGCCCCAGCATTTT
CASSRGIDQPQHF
>TRBV2|TRBJ1-3|-|-
TGTGCCAGCAGGGGAAACACCATATATTTT
CASRGNTIYF
>TRBV7-9|TRBJ2-1|-|-
TGTGCCAGCAGCTTAGAACATACAGAGCAGTTCTTC
CASSLEHTEQFF
>TRBV28|TRBJ2-7|-|-
TGTGCCAGCAGCCTCCTGTTGAGGAGGGCCGATTCCTACGAGCAGTACTTC
CASSLLLRRADSYEQYF
>TRBV5-1|TRBJ1-1|-|once
TGCGCCAGCAGCTTGGTCCCCCTTCCCACTGAAGCTTTCTTT
CASSLVPLPTEAFF
>TRBV27|TRBJ2-3|TRBD1|-
TGTGCCAGCAGTTTATGGGGACAGGGATCCGGCACAGATACGCAGTATTTT
CASSLWGQGSGTDTQYF
>TRBV7-9|TRBJ2-3|TRBD2|-
TGTGCCAGCAGCCCACTAGCGGGAGTCACAGATACGCAGTATTTT
CASSPLAGVTDTQYF
>TRBV28|TRBJ2-7|TRBD2|-
TGTGCCAGCAGTTTACAGCGGGGTTACGAGCAGTACTTC
CASSLQRGYEQYF
>TRBV5-1|TRBJ2-2|TRBD2|medium-sized
TGCGCCAGCAGCTTGACTAGCGGAACGATCGGGGAGCTGTTTTTT
CASSLTSGTIGELFF
>TRBV6-4|TRBJ1-2|TRBD1|-
TGTGCCAGCAGTGACTCGTTCGAGACAGGGGGCTACACCTTC
CASSDSFETGGYTF
>TRBV7-8|TRBJ2-6|-|-
TGTGCCAGCAGCTTCCCTGGGGCCAACGTCCTGACTTTC
CASSFPGANVLTF
>TRBV5-4|TRBJ1-6|TRBD1|-
TGTGCCAGCAGATTCGGGGGAAAAGGACAGGGAAATTCACCCCTCCACTTT
CASRFGGKGQGNSPLHF
>TRBV27|TRBJ2-7|-|few
TGTGCCAGCAGTTTATCCAGGCCCTACGAGCAGTACTTC
CASSLSRPYEQYF
>TRBV18|TRBJ2-3|TRBD2|-
TGTGCCAGCTCACCCTTACTAGCGGGGGACACAGATACGCAGTATTTT
CASSPLLAGDTDTQYF
>TRBV7-6|TRBJ2-3|TRBD2|-
TGTGCCAGCAGCTTGGTGGCGGGGGTTAACACAGATACGCAGTATTTT
CASSLVAGVNTDTQYF
>TRBV6-5|TRBJ1-4|TRBD1|once
TGTGCCAGCAGTTGGGACAGGTACAGCAGGGAAAAACTGTTTTTT
CASSWDRYSREKLFF
>TRBV5-6|TRBJ2-7|-|-
TGTGCCAGCAGCTTAAACTACGAGCAGTACTTC
CASSLNYEQYF
>TRBV28|TRBJ2-7|TRBD1|-
TGTGCCAGCAGTTCTCTACCGGGACAGGATTCCTACGAGCAGTACTTC
CASSSLPGQDSYEQYF
>TRBV4-2|TRBJ2-7|TRBD1|-
TGTGCCAGCAGCCAAGAGGCTGGCTCTTTTAGGACAGGGGGGGGCTACGAGCAGTACTTC
CASSQEAGSFRTGGGYEQYF
>TRBV2|TRBJ2-7|TRBD1|-
TGTGCCAGCAGTTACAGGGGTTCCTACGAGCAGTACTTC
CASSYRGSYEQYF
>TRBV25-1|TRBJ2-7|-|-
TGTGCCAGCAGTTGGCAGGGGAGGGGCGAGCAGTACTTC
CASSWQGRGEQYF
>TRBV27|TRBJ1-3|-|-
TGTGCCAGCAGTCCCTCCCGAGATTCTGGAAACACCATATATTTT
CASSPSRDSGNTIYF
>TRBV25-1|TRBJ1-3|TRBD1|once
TGTGCCAGCAGCGGGACAGCCTACTCTGGAAACACCATATATTTT
CASSGTAYSGNTIYF
>TRBV9|TRBJ2-1|TRBD1|-
TGTGCCAGCAGCGTTACAGGGGGTAGCTCCTACAATGAGCAGTTCTTC
CASSVTGGSSYNEQFF
>TRBV28|TRBJ1-4|-|-
TGTGCCAGCAGTTCCCCCGCAGGGCCTAGGGAAAAACTGTTTTTT
CASSSPAGPREKLFF
>TRBV28|TRBJ1-1|-|-
TGTGCCAGCCCCCGGGGAACTGAAGCTTTCTTT
CASPRGTEAFF
>TRBV28|TRBJ2-7|-|-
TGTGCCAGCAGCCCAGCGGAGTCCTACGAGCAGTACTTC
CASSPAESYEQYF
>TRBV19|TRBJ2-7|-|-
TGTGCCAGTAGTATAACGGCATCCTACGAGCAGTACTTC
CASSITASYEQYF
>TRBV19|TRBJ2-1|TRBD2|-
TGTGCCAGTAGGAGTCGGACTAGCGGTAGTTACAATGAGCAGTTCTTC
CASRSRTSGSYNEQFF
>TRBV19|TRBJ1-5|-|-
TGTGCCAGTAGTATGGGAAGCCCAGGGATTCGCAATCAGCCCCAGCATTTT
CASSMGSPGIRNQPQHF
>TRBV5-6|TRBJ2-3|-|-
TGTGCCAGCAGCTTGAGATTAAACACAGATACGCAGTATTTT
CASSLRLNTDTQYF
>TRBV30|TRBJ2-7|TRBD1|-
TGTGCCTGGAGTGTCACAGGGGGTTACGAGCAGTACTTC
CAWSVTGGYEQYF
>TRBV7-8|TRBJ2-5|TRBD2|-
TGTGCCAGCACCGTTCTAGCGGGTGAGACGTGGGAGACCCAGTACTTC
CASTVLAGETWETQYF
>TRBV19|TRBJ2-5|TRBD2|-
TGTGCCAGTAGTCCCCAGCTAGCGGGGGGCACCCAGTACTTC
CASSPQLAGGTQYF
>TRBV18|TRBJ1-2|-|-
TGTGCCAGCTCACCGCTTTTCCAGGGACACTATGGCTACACCTTC
CASSPLFQGHYGYTF
>TRBV28|TRBJ2-3|-|-
TGTGCCAGCAGTTTAATCACAGATACGCAGTATTTT
CASSLITDTQYF
>TRBV6-5|TRBJ1-1|-|-
TGTGCCAGCAGTTCCCACGGGACGGCAAACACTGAAGCTTTCTTT
CASSSHGTANTEAFF
>TRBV5-6|TRBJ2-1|-|-
TGTGCCAGCAGCTTACGTTTCGGCGAGCAGTTCTTC
CASSLRFGEQFF
>TRBV6-6|TRBJ2-1|-|-
TGTGCCAGCAGTTCCCAAAGGCTCAATGAGCAGTTCTTC
CASSSQRLNEQFF
>TRBV7-2|TRBJ2-7|-|once
TGTGCCAGCAGCTTAGCTTTGGGCGAGCAGTACTTC
CASSLALGEQYF
>TRBV19|TRBJ2-3|-|once
TGTGCCAGTAGTATGCAAGCGACTGGCACAGATACGCAGTATTTT
CASSMQATGTDTQYF